This TCR beta chain is from a study of cytomegalovirus exposure and HLA in healthy donors. Profiled with immunoSEQ multiplex PCR; TCRdb holds only in-frame clones, not every one. In the table there are more than 250,000 clones, roughly 88% of which are singletons. There are 13 residues in the CDR3. Germline loops: CDR1 SGHRS, CDR2 YFSETQ. Deletions cut 6 bases from V and 0 bases from J, with 8 bases between. Sequenced material: PBMCs. The origin of this receptor is a woman younger than 35 in good health and CMV-seronegative. V usage is TRBV5-1 and J usage is TRBJ2-3; D unresolved. Here the CDR3 DNA reads TGCGCCAGCACTTTATTGAGCACAGATACGCAGTATTTT. Amino acids: CASTLLSTDTQYF.